Listed below are T cell receptor beta chains from one sample, sequenced in a study of identifying expanded T cells in peripheral blood. Clones were read by immunoSEQ multiplex PCR, and TCRdb kept only the in-frame ones, dropping some. Among approximately 94,000 clones, 80% to 90% were seen once, and the ten largest hold 5% to 6.5%. Sample: blood. These receptors originate from a person between 18 and 69 years old in good health. CDR3s include the opening cysteine and the closing phenylalanine or tryptophan. Fields, in order: clone size, V gene, J gene, D gene, CDR3 DNA, CDR3 protein. D genes are given only for firm matches. A clone size is listed for some rows: how often the clone was seen (once, few, many), or a class if it is expanded.

clone size: once
V gene: TRBV29-1
J gene: TRBJ2-1
D gene: NA
CDR3 DNA: TGCAGCGTTGAAGGGGGTGTGACTGGCTACAATGAGCAGTTCTTC
CDR3 protein: CSVEGGVTGYNEQFF

clone size: NA
V gene: TRBV6-1
J gene: TRBJ2-1
D gene: NA
CDR3 DNA: TGTGCCAGCGAACGAGGAGGGACGGATGAGCAGTTCTTC
CDR3 protein: CASERGGTDEQFF

clone size: NA
V gene: TRBV6-1
J gene: TRBJ1-2
D gene: NA
CDR3 DNA: TGTGCCAGCAGTGTAGAAGTAACAATTAACTATGGCTACACCTTC
CDR3 protein: CASSVEVTINYGYTF

clone size: NA
V gene: TRBV7-8
J gene: TRBJ2-1
D gene: NA
CDR3 DNA: TGTGCCAGCAGCTCCATGAGCTCCTACAATGAGCAGTTCTTC
CDR3 protein: CASSSMSSYNEQFF

clone size: NA
V gene: TRBV4-1
J gene: TRBJ1-2
D gene: NA
CDR3 DNA: TGCGCCAGCAGCCAGGATTCCGGACTGATCTATGGCTACACCTTC
CDR3 protein: CASSQDSGLIYGYTF

clone size: NA
V gene: TRBV19
J gene: TRBJ2-1
D gene: TRBD2
CDR3 DNA: TGTGCCAGTAGCTTCAGCGGGAACACCTACAATGAGCAGTTCTTC
CDR3 protein: CASSFSGNTYNEQFF

clone size: few
V gene: TRBV28
J gene: TRBJ1-1
D gene: NA
CDR3 DNA: TGTGCCAGCAGTTTATCCCCGGGGGGCGCTTCCCTTCACACTGAAGCTTTCTTT
CDR3 protein: CASSLSPGGASLHTEAFF

clone size: NA
V gene: TRBV7-9
J gene: TRBJ1-3
D gene: NA
CDR3 DNA: TGTGCCAGCAGCTTAGAGGGGAGCTCTGGAAACACCATATATTTT
CDR3 protein: CASSLEGSSGNTIYF

clone size: NA
V gene: TRBV27
J gene: TRBJ1-5
D gene: TRBD1
CDR3 DNA: TGTGCCAGCAGTTTAGCAGGGGGCGGCAATCAGCCCCAGCATTTT
CDR3 protein: CASSLAGGGNQPQHF

clone size: NA
V gene: TRBV5-4
J gene: TRBJ1-2
D gene: NA
CDR3 DNA: TGTGCCAGCAGCTTACCCAGGGGATCGAATGGCTACACCTTC
CDR3 protein: CASSLPRGSNGYTF

clone size: NA
V gene: TRBV9
J gene: TRBJ2-1
D gene: NA
CDR3 DNA: TGTGCCAGCAGCGTAGATCCGAGCTCCTACAATGAGCAGTTCTTC
CDR3 protein: CASSVDPSSYNEQFF

clone size: few
V gene: TRBV2
J gene: TRBJ2-7
D gene: NA
CDR3 DNA: TGTGCCAGCAGGCCTTCGGGGCCGGAGCAGTACTTC
CDR3 protein: CASRPSGPEQYF

clone size: NA
V gene: TRBV9
J gene: TRBJ2-3
D gene: NA
CDR3 DNA: TGTGCCAGCAGCGTAGCACCAAGGACAGATACGCAGTATTTT
CDR3 protein: CASSVAPRTDTQYF

clone size: NA
V gene: TRBV13
J gene: TRBJ2-5
D gene: NA
CDR3 DNA: TGTGCCAGCAGCCCCCCAGGACAAGAGACCCAGTACTTC
CDR3 protein: CASSPPGQETQYF

clone size: NA
V gene: TRBV18
J gene: TRBJ2-1
D gene: TRBD2
CDR3 DNA: TGTGCCAGCTCACCGTGGACTAGCGGGGGAAAGAATGAGCAGTTCTTC
CDR3 protein: CASSPWTSGGKNEQFF

clone size: NA
V gene: TRBV27
J gene: TRBJ1-2
D gene: TRBD1
CDR3 DNA: TGTGCCAGCGGAGCAATACAGGGGTTCCCCCAGGACTATGGCTACACCTTC
CDR3 protein: CASGAIQGFPQDYGYTF

clone size: NA
V gene: TRBV5-1
J gene: TRBJ2-1
D gene: NA
CDR3 DNA: TGCGCCAGCAGCTTGGCCGCGGTCCTTGGAAGCTCCTACAATGAGCAGTTCTTC
CDR3 protein: CASSLAAVLGSSYNEQFF

clone size: NA
V gene: TRBV7-3
J gene: TRBJ1-2
D gene: NA
CDR3 DNA: TGTGCCAGCAGCCCGATAGGGAGGGGTGGCTACACCTTC
CDR3 protein: CASSPIGRGGYTF

clone size: NA
V gene: TRBV4-2
J gene: TRBJ2-7
D gene: TRBD2
CDR3 DNA: TGTGCCAGCAGCCATGGTACGGCTAGCGGGGCCCCCTACGAGCAGTACTTC
CDR3 protein: CASSHGTASGAPYEQYF

clone size: NA
V gene: TRBV7-8
J gene: TRBJ1-1
D gene: NA
CDR3 DNA: TGTGCCAGCAGCCCCGAGGCAGGGCGACATCCAGAAGCTTTCTTT
CDR3 protein: CASSPEAGRHPEAFF